Below are 32 T cell receptor beta chains sequenced from a single sample in a study of beta chain features in type 1 diabetes. Expressed TCRB transcripts were sequenced after all isolated RNA was converted to cDNA. Profiling relied on immunoSEQ multiplex PCR, and the TCRdb table lists in-frame clones only, not all of them. The sample lists about 320,000 clones; less than 15% were seen once. The specimen sequenced was central memory CD4+ T cells from blood. Every receptor here comes from a man aged 25 to 45 in good health.

The gene calls are TRBV2 and TRBJ2-7; D call uncertain. Deletions cut 4 bases from V and 3 bases from J, with 13 bases between. Germline V gene sequence: CDR1 SNHLY, CDR2 FYNNEI. The CDR3 consists of 14 residues. CDR3 region: CASSGAGSLYEQYF. The CDR3, as DNA: TGTGCCAGCAGTGGGGCTGGCAGCCTCTACGAGCAGTACTTC. Based on the CDR3 plus reference TRBV2 and TRBJ2-7, the full variable domain is EPEVTQTPSHQVTQMGQEVILRCVPISNHLYFYWYRQILGQKVEFLVSFYNNEISEKSEIFDDQFSVERPDGSNFTLKIRSTKLEDSAMYFCASSGAGSLYEQYFGPGTRLTVT.

Regarding this clone: A much larger clone differs from this one at a single base, so this may be a read error. At the DNA level, this CDR3 is encoded by other sequences in the same sample as well. The chain couples TRBV7-3 to TRBJ2-2; tentative D call: TRBD1 (5 bases). Looked up from germline, CDR1 is SGHTA and CDR2 is FQGTGA. V dropped 5 bases and J dropped 7 bases, with 11 bases sitting between them. The CDR3 is made up of 13 amino acids. Here the CDR3 DNA reads TGTGCCAGCAGCGTGGGGCAGATCGGGGAGCTGTTTTTT. Protein: CASSVGQIGELFF.

The chain couples TRBV5-1 to TRBJ2-7; 10 bases are shared with TRBD2. The CDR3 runs 17 residues. The J segment lost 0 bases and the V segment lost 2 bases, leaving 8 bases of the junction unmatched. Germline V gene sequence: CDR1 SGHRS, CDR2 YFSETQ. The CDR3: CASSLTGLAVTSYEQYF. CDR3 DNA: TGCGCCAGCAGCTTAACCGGACTAGCGGTTACCTCCTACGAGCAGTACTTC.

The V and J genes are TRBV5-6 and TRBJ2-7, with D tentatively TRBD1 (6 bases). Germline assignment: CDR1 SGHDT and CDR2 YYEEEE. Trimming left V 1 base short and J 4 bases short, with 15 bases between. The CDR3 contains 15 residues. DNA for the CDR3: TGTGCCAGCAGCTTGCCCCGGACGGACAGATACGAGCAGTACTTC. It encodes CASSLPRTDRYEQYF.

The sample holds a few counts of this clone. V gene TRBV29-1 combines with J gene TRBJ2-3, with TRBD1 matching over 9 bases. After removal of 7 bases from V and 3 bases from J, the junction contained 11 bases not matched to a gene. The CDR3 sequence is 15 residues long. CDR1 and CDR2 (germline): SQVTM, ANQGSEA. CDR3 DNA: TGCAGCGCTACACCGGGACAGGGAGTAACAGATACGCAGTATTTT. This encodes CSATPGQGVTDTQYF.

This clone appeared a few times. The DNA of the CDR3 is TGTGCCAGCAGCTTAGACGGGACAGGAGATCAGCCCCAGCATTTT. It translates to CASSLDGTGDQPQHF. J is TRBJ1-5 and V is TRBV7-2; 8 nucleotides line up with TRBD1. This CDR3 contains 15 residues. Germline CDR1 SGHTA, CDR2 FQGNSA. The ends lost 1 base at V and 5 bases at J; junction bases unmatched: 4. Filled out from reference TRBV7-2 and TRBJ1-5, the complete variable domain reads GAGVSQSPSNKVTEKGKDVELRCDPISGHTALYWYRQSLGQGLEFLIYFQGNSAPDKSGLPSDRFSAERTGGSVSTLTIQRTQQEDSAVYLCASSLDGTGDQPQHFGDGTRLSIL.

The gene calls are TRBV6-6 and TRBJ1-4; a weak D match, TRBD1 (5 bases). Trimming took off 1 base at V and 8 bases at J, with 11 bases between the two ends. The V gene's germline CDR1 is MNHNY and CDR2 SVGAGI (reference sequence). The CDR3 is made up of 14 amino acids. CDR3 residues: CASSYLSGSEKLFF. The CDR3 bases are TGTGCCAGCAGTTACTTATCAGGGAGCGAAAAACTGTTTTTT.

Many counts were recorded for this clone. This CDR3 is CASSMGAYGEQFF. In nucleotides, the CDR3 is TGTGCCAGTAGTATGGGGGCGTATGGTGAGCAGTTCTTC. The chain links TRBV19 to TRBJ2-1; D perhaps matches TRBD1 (6 bases). This CDR3 is 13 amino acids long. V dropped 3 bases and J dropped 9 bases, with 12 bases sitting between them. Germline-derived CDR1 and CDR2 are LNHDA and SQIVND (reference sequence).

This clone was found a few times. The rearrangement joins TRBV29-1 to TRBJ2-3; 9 positions match TRBD1. CDR3 length: 15 residues. The germline V gene has CDR1 SQVTM and CDR2 ANQGSEA. Trimming cost V 3 bases and J 5 bases; bases outside gene matches: 9. The CDR3 nucleotides are TGCAGCGTTGAGGGGACAGGGAGGATAGGAGATACGCAGTATTTT. This gives the protein CSVEGTGRIGDTQYF.

The gene calls are TRBV30 and TRBJ1-4, with 7 bases identical to TRBD1. The CDR3 is 12 amino acids. Losses at the gene ends were 4 bases for V and 11 bases for J; bases not matched to a gene: 7. Per germline, CDR1 GTSNPN and CDR2 SVGIG (reference sequence). The CDR3 region is CAWTPGGRKLFF. CDR3 nucleotide sequence: TGTGCCTGGACTCCAGGGGGGAGGAAACTGTTTTTT.

This clone appeared many times. This CDR3 is also generated by other DNA sequences in the sample. This chain joins TRBV11-3 and TRBJ2-1, with 10 bases matching TRBD2. The CDR3 consists of 15 residues. Germline-derived CDR1 and CDR2 are SGHNT and YENEEA. The V gene end was trimmed by 2 bases and the J gene end by 5 bases; junction bases not matched to a gene: 3. CDR3 in DNA: TGTGCCAGCAGCTTAAGCGGGAGGGCCGACAATGAGCAGTTCTTC. It yields the protein CASSLSGRADNEQFF. The full variable domain, its missing parts supplied by reference TRBV11-3 and TRBJ2-1, is EAGVVQSPRYKIIEKKQPVAFWCNPISGHNTLYWYLQNLGQGPELLIRYENEEAVDDSQLPKDRFSAERLKGVDSTLKIQPAELGDSAVYLCASSLSGRADNEQFFGPGTRLTVL.

The chain joins TRBV29-1 to TRBJ2-7, with 8 bases identical to TRBD2. Germline trimming cut 7 bases from V and 1 base from J; bases unmatched to any gene: 9. The CDR3 extends over 14 amino acids. The V gene's germline CDR1 is SQVTM and CDR2 ANQGSEA. The CDR3 sequence: CSGGSGGGSYEQYF. CDR3 coding DNA: TGCAGCGGGGGTTCCGGGGGGGGATCCTACGAGCAGTACTTC.

This clone showed up just a few times. V is TRBV18 and J is TRBJ2-7; weak D call: TRBD2 (5 bases). Trimming took off 9 bases at V and 1 base at J, with 13 bases between the two ends. This CDR3 has 13 amino acids. Per germline, CDR1 KGHSH and CDR2 LQKENI. Here the CDR3 DNA reads TGTGCCAGTTCGACGGGGTATTCCTACGAGCAGTACGTC. Translation gives CASSTGYSYEQYV.

This clone was observed a handful of times. V usage is TRBV15 and J usage is TRBJ2-7; D possibly corresponds to TRBD1 (5 bases). Germline V gives CDR1 LNHNV, CDR2 YYDKDF (reference sequence). Deletions cut 4 bases from V and 3 bases from J, with 7 bases between. This CDR3 has 12 amino acids. The CDR3 is CATSKDSYEQYF. The CDR3 DNA is TGTGCCACCAGCAAAGACAGCTACGAGCAGTACTTC.

This clone has a handful of counts. The chain carries TRBV7-8 and TRBJ2-7; TRBD2 matches at 9 bases. V was clipped by 1 base and J by 4 bases; unmatched bases: 14. Looked up from germline, CDR1 is SGHVS and CDR2 is FQNEAQ. This CDR3 has 18 amino acids. CDR3 in amino acids: CASSLVSSGRTTPYEQYV. In DNA, the CDR3 is TGTGCCAGCAGCTTAGTGTCCAGCGGGAGGACCACCCCGTACGAGCAGTACGTC.

The chain recombines TRBV9 with TRBJ2-1; a weak D match, TRBD2 (5 bases). The CDR3 has 13 residues. The V end was cut by 2 bases, the J end by 9 bases, with 12 bases between. CDR1 and CDR2 from the germline V gene are SGDLS and YYNGEE. The CDR3 DNA reads as TGTGCCAGCAGCGTCGATCTAGCAGGTGAGCAGTTCTTC. This codes for CASSVDLAGEQFF.

This sequence joins TRBV6-1 and TRBJ2-1; D is possibly TRBD1 (5 bases). The V end was cut by 7 bases, the J end by 10 bases, with 20 bases between. The CDR3 spans 14 residues. Per the germline V gene, CDR1 is MNHNS and CDR2 is SASEGT. CDR3 amino acids: CASTFGASPGEQFF. CDR3 coding DNA: TGTGCCAGCACCTTTGGGGCGAGCCCCGGCGAGCAGTTCTTC.

This clone was seen at least ten times. V is TRBV27 and J is TRBJ2-7, with TRBD1 matching 9 bases. The CDR3 sequence is 15 residues long. J was trimmed by 4 bases and V by 8 bases; bases with no gene match: 12. Germline lookup yields CDR1 MNHEY and CDR2 SMNVEV (reference sequence). The CDR3 is CASAYGGTGTYEQYF. CDR3 bases: TGTGCCAGCGCCTATGGGGGGACAGGGACGTACGAGCAGTACTTC.

In this sample, this clone turned up a few times. The chain carries TRBV5-6 and TRBJ2-3; D is possibly TRBD1 (6 bases). Per the germline V gene, CDR1 is SGHDT and CDR2 is YYEEEE. The V end lost 1 base, the J end lost 0 bases, and 15 bases lay between the germline ends. The length of the CDR3 is 17 residues. The CDR3 DNA reads TGTGCCAGCAGCTTGCTTATCGACAGGACCAGCACAGATACGCAGTATTTT. Amino acids: CASSLLIDRTSTDTQYF.

The chain has TRBV5-1 and TRBJ2-3, with TRBD1 matching 7 bases. Germline V gives CDR1 SGHRS, CDR2 YFSETQ. Trimming took 3 bases from V and 0 from J; bases not matched to a gene: 4. CDR3 length: 15 amino acids. The DNA for the CDR3 is TGCGCCAGCAGCTATACGGACAGGAGCACAGATACGCAGTATTTT. Amino acids: CASSYTDRSTDTQYF.

This clone appeared many times. V usage is TRBV14 and J usage is TRBJ1-2, with TRBD1 as a possible D gene (6 bases). Trimming shortened V by 4 bases and J by 7 bases, and 16 bases separated the two germline ends. CDR1 and CDR2 (germline): SGHDN, FVKESK. CDR3 length equals 14 residues. The CDR3 region is CASSPLGGASGYTF. In DNA form, the CDR3 reads TGTGCCAGCAGCCCTCTTGGGGGGGCGAGTGGCTACACCTTC.

This rearrangement joins TRBV5-1 to TRBJ1-1; no clear D. Trimming shortened V by 1 base and J by 7 bases, and 8 bases separated the two germline ends. This CDR3 comprises 12 residues. Germline CDR1 SGHRS, CDR2 YFSETQ. The DNA for the CDR3 is TGCGCCAGCAGCTTGTCTGGCGGTGAAGCTTTCTTT. As protein: CASSLSGGEAFF.

This clone appeared a few times. V is TRBV4-2 and J is TRBJ2-1, with 11 bases matching TRBD2. With V trimmed by 5 bases and J by 4 bases, 4 bases remained unmatched. CDR1 is LGHNA, CDR2 YNFKEQ, per germline. The CDR3 loop spans 15 amino acids. CDR3 sequence reads: CASSDGTSGYNEQFF. The CDR3 bases are TGTGCCAGCAGCGACGGGACTAGCGGATACAATGAGCAGTTCTTC.

This clone has more than one count but fewer than ten. The chain is built from TRBV4-1 and TRBJ2-1; D is undetermined. V was shortened by 0 bases and J by 7 bases, with 13 bases between the two germline ends. CDR3 length: 15 residues. CDR1 and CDR2 from the germline V gene are MGHRA and YSYEKL. The CDR3 sequence: CASSQDFSARNEQFF. The CDR3 DNA reads TGCGCCAGCAGCCAAGATTTCAGTGCCCGGAATGAGCAGTTCTTC.

This chain joins TRBV7-2 and TRBJ1-5; D ambiguous. V lost 3 bases and J 5 bases, leaving 11 bases between the germline ends. This CDR3 contains 14 residues. Germline CDR1 SGHTA, CDR2 FQGNSA. CDR3 coding DNA: TGTGCCAGCAGCTTTTCGACTTGGGATCAGCCCCAGCATTTT. Its protein is CASSFSTWDQPQHF. Together with reference TRBV7-2 and TRBJ1-5, the CDR3 gives the full variable domain: GAGVSQSPSNKVTEKGKDVELRCDPISGHTALYWYRQSLGQGLEFLIYFQGNSAPDKSGLPSDRFSAERTGGSVSTLTIQRTQQEDSAVYLCASSFSTWDQPQHFGDGTRLSIL.

The J gene is TRBJ2-5, the V gene TRBV15; D perhaps matches TRBD2 (5 bases). This CDR3 is built from 15 residues. In germline, CDR1 is LNHNV, CDR2 YYDKDF (reference sequence). V was pared by 0 bases and J by 5 bases, with 13 bases between. The CDR3 spells CATSRDPLAGETQYF. Written as DNA, the CDR3 is TGTGCCACCAGCAGAGATCCCCTAGCCGGGGAGACCCAGTACTTC.

This clone was observed a handful of times. The rearrangement uses TRBV7-2 and TRBJ1-3; 7 bases are a match to TRBD1. The V gene end was trimmed by 3 bases and the J gene end by 1 base; junction bases not matched to a gene: 15. Germline V gene lookup returns CDR1 SGHTA and CDR2 FQGNSA. CDR3 length: 19 amino acids. DNA of the CDR3: TGTGCCAGCAGCTTTCCCGTATGGGACAGCGTTAGATCTGGAAACACCATATATTTT. Translating gives CASSFPVWDSVRSGNTIYF.

The chain joins TRBV29-1 to TRBJ1-2, with TRBD1 matching 10 bases. V was pared by 8 bases and J by 5 bases, with 5 bases of the junction left unmatched. The CDR3 sequence is 12 residues long. CDR1 and CDR2 (germline): SQVTM, ANQGSEA. The CDR3 nucleotides are TGCAGCATTCGGACAGGGGGGTATGGCTACACCTTC. Residues: CSIRTGGYGYTF.

This clone has just a few counts. The chain joins TRBV6-6 to TRBJ2-7; a weak D match, TRBD2 (5 bases). The CDR3 spans 15 residues. Looked up from germline, CDR1 is MNHNY and CDR2 is SVGAGI (reference sequence). V dropped 0 bases and J dropped 2 bases, with 11 bases sitting between them. CDR3 DNA: TGTGCCAGCAGTTACTCGAGGACGGGGACCTACGAGCAGTACTTC. It codes for CASSYSRTGTYEQYF.

There are a few counts of this clone. V is TRBV6-5 and J is TRBJ2-7; D is possibly TRBD2 (5 bases). Germline lookup yields CDR1 MNHEY and CDR2 SVGAGI. The CDR3 runs to 15 residues. The germline V and J ends were trimmed by 6 bases and 3 bases, with 18 bases remaining between them. Written as DNA, the CDR3 is TGTGCCAGCAGACAAAGACTAAAACAGAGCTACGAGCAGTACTTC. Translating gives CASRQRLKQSYEQYF.

This clone appeared many times. V gene TRBV7-2 combines with J gene TRBJ1-1; a weak D match, TRBD1 (6 bases). The CDR3 is 12 residues long. Trimming cost V 5 bases and J 11 bases, with 15 bases left between them. Per germline, CDR1 SGHTA and CDR2 FQGNSA. In DNA, the CDR3 is TGTGCCAGCAGCCCCGGCACCCAGGGGGCTTTCTTT. Translation: CASSPGTQGAFF. Filled out from reference TRBV7-2 and TRBJ1-1, the complete variable domain reads GAGVSQSPSNKVTEKGKDVELRCDPISGHTALYWYRQSLGQGLEFLIYFQGNSAPDKSGLPSDRFSAERTGGSVSTLTIQRTQQEDSAVYLCASSPGTQGAFFGQGTRLTVV.

This clone was picked up a small number of times. V is TRBV7-2 and J is TRBJ1-6; D remains unclear. Germline-derived CDR1 and CDR2 are SGHTA and FQGNSA. Trimming pared 2 bases from V and 10 bases from J, leaving 12 bases between. The CDR3 extends over 14 amino acids. CDR3 in DNA: TGTGCCAGCAGCTTACGCATCAGCCAATCACCCCTCCACTTT. Amino acid sequence: CASSLRISQSPLHF.